The present entry profiles one T cell receptor (beta chain) with its context. Germline V gene lookup returns CDR1 DFQATT and CDR2 SNEGSKA (reference sequence). Losses at the gene ends were 0 bases for V and 2 bases for J; bases not matched to a gene: 8. This CDR3 is built from 16 residues. TCRdb re-called the multiplex PCR reads through MiXCR, storing one row per CDR3 protein. The table has approximately 7,600 distinct CDR3 sequences, 65% to 75% seen once. These data come from a study of breast tumors, draining lymph nodes, adjacent tissues. The receptor comes from a female donor with breast cancer. Some clones in this sample may be carry-over from other donors' samples. What was sequenced was tumor-adjacent breast tissue. The rearrangement joins TRBV20-1 to TRBJ2-5; TRBD2 agrees at 8 bases. CDR3 amino acids: CSAREGRLAGQETQYF. Written as DNA, the CDR3 is TGCAGTGCTAGAGAGGGACGGCTAGCGGGTCAAGAGACCCAGTACTTC.